The source of this T cell receptor (beta chain) is a study of beta chain bispecific antibodies for T cell cancers (dated by TCRdb to the early 2020s). For the study in its entirety: After T cells from healthy donors were cocultured with bispecific antibodies and T cell leukemia lines, the researchers used TRBV sequencing of the cells that survived to measure how much each TRBV family was depleted. Surface TRBV12 (TRBV12-3) was expressed by Jurkat cells, and surface TRBV5-5 was expressed by HPB-ALL cells. Overall study results and their limits: Relative to anti-CD19, exposure to anti-TRBV5-5 lowered TRBV5-5 signal by 95% to 99% and lowered signal from the closely related TRBV5-6 by less than 92%. Cross-reactivity of the anti-TRBV5-5 antibody with TRBV5-6 was attributed to high sequence similarity between the two genes. Every sequenced sample was a mix of normal T cells and leukemia cell line cells, and most of the targeted TRBV signal originated from the leukemia cells instead of the normal T cells. Relative to anti-CD19, exposure to anti-TRBV12 lowered the TRBV12-3 share of total TRBV signal by roughly 99%, while TRBV12-4 dropped by 30% to 40%, a change that was not significant.

The junction shows trimming of 3 bases on V and 1 base on J, and the gene matches do not reach 4 bases of it. The germline V gene (reference sequence) gives CDR1 as DFQATT and CDR2 as SNEGSKA. The CDR3 holds 15 amino acids from the cysteine to the phenylalanine. The CDR3 DNA has 45 bases and is translated from base 1. This clonotype was observed many times. Its cognate antigen has yet to be identified. Base-call qualities are not available, and no considerably larger clone is one nucleotide away. The libraries included unique molecular identifier barcodes, and the barcodes were used to quantify clonotypes. Qiagen AllPrep DNA/RNA Micro kits were used to isolate total RNA, and an Agilent TapeStation was used to check RNA quality. TCR beta libraries were constructed by 5' RACE, in which cDNA synthesis was followed by two PCR steps with TCR beta constant-region gene-specific primers. TCR beta libraries were sequenced on an Illumina MiSeq platform. In the original analysis: MIGEC, MiXCR and VDJtools were used for read processing. The frequency of each clonotype was calculated as the fraction of all unique molecular identifiers in the sample that belonged to that clonotype. Any TRBV gene that IMGT lists as a pseudogene or open reading frame, and is therefore nonfunctional, such as TRBV1, TRBV12-1 and TRBV21, was left out. The raw public reads went through TCRdb reprocessing: fastp at Q25, MiXCR clone calling, in-frame beta chains kept. All rows with the same CDR3 protein become a single entry with the most common DNA and genes. The V and J calls and clone size come from TCRdb's table, not from the authors' own analysis. This sample lists thousands of distinct CDR3 sequences; less than 2.5% were detected once. Approximately 70% of the sample comes from the top ten.

Per the publication, the treatment or condition label means: alpha-CD19 control bispecific (anti-CD19 x anti-CD3). T cells were expanded from blood mononuclear cells for 3 to 4 days with either the anti-CD3 antibody OKT3 or CD3/CD28 Dynabeads. Anti-CD19 bispecific antibody cocultures served as comparators for TRBV sequencing; in separate killing assays, anti-CD19 had no effect on Jurkat or HPB-ALL cells. The culture conditions for expanded T cells were RPMI 1640 plus 10% fetal bovine serum, recombinant human IL-2 (100 IU/ml) and IL-7 (5 ng/ml). Each coculture contained 5 x 10^4 or so normal T cells, 5 x 10^4 or so target cells and bispecific antibody in 80 to 100 ul and was incubated for around 17 hours at 37 degrees C. Each bispecific antibody was composed of two single-chain variable fragments, which were expressed in a single-chain diabody format with a His tag. Effector T cells came from healthy human donors; peripheral blood mononuclear cells were isolated from leukapheresis samples by Ficoll density gradient centrifugation.

This receptor was taken from a human donor in good health. Some clones in this sample may be carry-over from other donors' samples. Sequenced material: T cells from a healthy donor cultured with Jurkat leukemia cells, taken from a culture containing an anti-CD19 bispecific antibody. The rearrangement joined TRBV20-1 to TRBJ2-3, with 10 middle bases fitting TRBD1. The nucleotides read TGCAGTGCTAGCCCCGGGACAGGGGGCACAGATACGCAGTATTTT. This gives the protein CSASPGTGGTDTQYF.